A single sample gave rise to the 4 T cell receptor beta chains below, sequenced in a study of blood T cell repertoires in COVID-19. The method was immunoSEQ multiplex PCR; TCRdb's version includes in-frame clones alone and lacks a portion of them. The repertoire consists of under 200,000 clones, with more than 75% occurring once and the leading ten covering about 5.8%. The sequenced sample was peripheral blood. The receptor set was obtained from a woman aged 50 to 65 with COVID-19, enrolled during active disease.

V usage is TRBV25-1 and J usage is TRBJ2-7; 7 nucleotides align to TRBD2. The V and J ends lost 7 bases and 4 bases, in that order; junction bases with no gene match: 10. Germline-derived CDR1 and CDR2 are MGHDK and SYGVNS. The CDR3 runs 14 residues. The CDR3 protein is CASKTGGSKYEQYF. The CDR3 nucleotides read TGTGCCAGCAAGACCGGGGGGTCGAAATACGAGCAGTACTTC.

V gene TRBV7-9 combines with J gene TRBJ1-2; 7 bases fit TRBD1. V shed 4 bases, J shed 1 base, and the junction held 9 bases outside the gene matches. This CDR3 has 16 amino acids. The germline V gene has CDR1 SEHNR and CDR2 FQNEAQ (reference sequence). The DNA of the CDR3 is TGTGCCAGCAGCTCCCCGGACAGGAAACGTAACTATGGCTACACCTTC. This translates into CASSSPDRKRNYGYTF.

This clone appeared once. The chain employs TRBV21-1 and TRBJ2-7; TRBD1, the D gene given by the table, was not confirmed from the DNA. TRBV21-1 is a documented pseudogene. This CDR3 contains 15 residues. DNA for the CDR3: TGTGCCAGCAGCAATTCAGGGCAGTGCGCCTACGAGCAGTACTTC. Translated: CASSNSGQCAYEQYF.

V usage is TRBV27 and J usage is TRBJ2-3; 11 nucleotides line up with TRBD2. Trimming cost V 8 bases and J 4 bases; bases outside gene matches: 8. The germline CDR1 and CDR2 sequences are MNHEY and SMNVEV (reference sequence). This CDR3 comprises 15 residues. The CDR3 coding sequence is TGTGCCAGCCAAATAGCGGGGGGGCTGCCAGATACGCAGTATTTT. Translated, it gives CASQIAGGLPDTQYF.